The 3 T cell receptor beta chains presented below share a single source sample, sequenced in a study of blood T cell repertoires in COVID-19. Profiled with immunoSEQ multiplex PCR; TCRdb holds only in-frame clones, not every one. The sample records fewer than 200,000 clones, 75% to 95% being singletons. The sample comprised peripheral blood. Source of these receptors: a man aged 45 to 65 with acute or convalescent COVID-19.

The J gene is TRBJ1-5, the V gene TRBV28, with 8 bases aligning to TRBD1. The J segment lost 6 bases and the V segment lost 6 bases, leaving 13 bases of the junction unmatched. CDR1 and CDR2 from the germline V gene are MDHEN and SYDVKM. CDR3 length equals 16 residues. CDR3 coding DNA: TGTGCCAGCAGCCATTCGACAGGGGCGAGGGGTCAGCCCCAGCATTTT. This translates into CASSHSTGARGQPQHF.

The chain combines TRBV19 with TRBJ1-6, with D perhaps matching TRBD1 (5 bases). V was pared by 3 bases and J by 7 bases, with 13 bases between. The length of the CDR3 is 15 residues. Germline CDR1 reads LNHDA; CDR2 reads SQIVND (reference sequence). In DNA form, the CDR3 reads TGTGCCAGTAGTATCCAGACAGATATCAATTCACCCCTCCACTTT. Protein sequence: CASSIQTDINSPLHF. The full variable domain, its missing parts supplied by reference TRBV19 and TRBJ1-6, is DGGITQSPKYLFRKEGQNVTLSCEQNLNHDAMYWYRQDPGQGLRLIYYSQIVNDFQKGDIAEGYSVSREKKESFPLTVTSAQKNPTAFYLCASSIQTDINSPLHFGNGTRLTVT.

The J gene is TRBJ1-1, the V gene TRBV28; 10 bases fit TRBD1. Germline V gene data show CDR1 as MDHEN and CDR2 as SYDVKM. After removal of 5 bases from V and 8 bases from J, the junction contained 11 bases not matched to a gene. The CDR3 length is 15 residues. CDR3 sequence reads: CASSTPGQGTVEAFF. The CDR3, as DNA: TGTGCCAGCAGTACCCCGGGACAGGGGACGGTGGAAGCTTTCTTT.